Included here is one T cell receptor (beta chain) sequence, with context. Its antigen is unidentified. This record comes from a study of cytomegalovirus exposure and HLA in healthy donors. Study information: An analysis done earlier identified 120 million or so unique TCR beta sequences from around 180 million T cells. The study, taken as a whole, reports: A later analysis, which compared TCR beta chains of equal frequency, found the HLA-associated ones more clonally expanded. Some TCR beta chains (more than 150 of them) were listed as cytomegalovirus-associated.

This cohort consisted of healthy bone marrow donors. Primers for the PCR totalled 60 Vbeta and 13 Jbeta. TCRdb's table, derived via immunoSEQ multiplex PCR, lists solely in-frame clones and lacks some. This sample has 95,000 to 150,000 clones, with around 75% found just once. This clonotype originated in a man aged 60-69 years in good health and CMV-seropositive. The sample comprised PBMCs.

This chain's CDR3 is CASSRRAGGPQDTQYF. The CDR3 nucleotides are TGTGCCAGCAGCCGGCGAGCGGGGGGGCCGCAAGATACGCAGTATTTT. The chain has TRBV5-5 and TRBJ2-3; 10 nucleotides align to TRBD2. CDR3 length: 16 residues. Germline V lookup: CDR1 SGHKS, CDR2 YYEKEE (reference sequence). Trimming removed 4 bases from V and 5 bases from J; junction bases left unmatched: 10.